Listed below are T cell receptor beta chains from one sample, sequenced in a study of radiotherapy plus CTLA-4 blockade in lung cancer. Assay: immunoSEQ multiplex PCR; the TCRdb copy retains only in-frame clones and omits some. This sample has about 98,000 clones, with roughly 80% found just once. The material was peripheral blood, obtained from a patient treated with radiotherapy plus ipilimumab. The receptors stem from a human donor with non-small cell lung cancer who had a partial response to radiotherapy plus ipilimumab. CDR3s include the opening cysteine and the closing phenylalanine or tryptophan. A D gene is named only where the DNA matches it firmly. For some rows the clone size is stated as once, few or many, or as a class when expanded; others skip it.

V: TRBV7-2
size: -
D: -
J: TRBJ1-1
length: 13
CDR3: CASSRRGITEAFF
DNA: TGTGCCAGCAGCAGAAGGGGGATCACTGAAGCTTTCTTT

V: TRBV11-2
size: once
D: -
J: TRBJ1-2
length: 13
CDR3: CASSLAYGNGYTF
DNA: TGTGCCAGCAGCTTAGCCTACGGTAACGGCTACACCTTC

V: TRBV7-2
size: -
D: -
J: TRBJ2-3
length: 15
CDR3: CASSLYGRGTDTQYF
DNA: TGTGCCAGCAGCTTATACGGGAGAGGCACAGATACGCAGTATTTT

V: TRBV5-1
size: -
D: -
J: TRBJ2-1
length: 14
CDR3: CASSFTGEYNEQFF
DNA: TGCGCCAGCAGCTTTACGGGAGAGTACAATGAGCAGTTCTTC

V: TRBV28
size: -
D: TRBD2
J: TRBJ2-7
length: 16
CDR3: CASSTIAGRPPYEQYF
DNA: TGTGCCAGCAGTACAATAGCGGGCCGGCCCCCCTACGAGCAGTACTTC

V: TRBV6-5
size: -
D: TRBD2
J: TRBJ2-3
length: 15
CDR3: CASSVTSGRIDTQYF
DNA: TGTGCCAGCAGCGTGACTAGCGGGAGGATAGATACGCAGTATTTT

V: TRBV7-9
size: -
D: TRBD1
J: TRBJ2-3
length: 15
CDR3: CASSFWTGETDTQYF
DNA: TGTGCCAGCAGCTTCTGGACAGGGGAAACAGATACGCAGTATTTT

V: TRBV6-5
size: -
D: -
J: TRBJ2-3
length: 14
CDR3: CASRTDSQADTQYF
DNA: TGTGCCAGCAGAACGGACAGCCAAGCAGATACGCAGTATTTT

V: TRBV5-4
size: -
D: TRBD1
J: TRBJ1-5
length: 17
CDR3: CASSYTTGTADNQPQHF
DNA: TGTGCCAGCAGCTATACAACGGGGACAGCCGACAATCAGCCCCAGCATTTT

V: TRBV6-1
size: -
D: TRBD1
J: TRBJ1-1
length: 15
CDR3: CASRPPGQENTEAFF
DNA: TGTGCCAGCAGGCCCCCGGGACAGGAGAACACTGAAGCTTTCTTT

V: TRBV11-3
size: -
D: TRBD2
J: TRBJ2-1
length: 16
CDR3: CASSPLLAGGNGEQFF
DNA: TGTGCCAGCAGTCCACTTCTAGCGGGAGGGAACGGTGAGCAGTTCTTC

V: TRBV29-1
size: -
D: -
J: TRBJ2-5
length: 13
CDR3: CSVGRERYETQYF
DNA: TGCAGCGTTGGGAGGGAGAGGTATGAGACCCAGTACTTC

V: TRBV7-2
size: -
D: -
J: TRBJ2-7
length: 15
CDR3: CASSYKVAGAYEQYF
DNA: TGTGCCAGCAGCTACAAGGTAGCCGGTGCCTACGAGCAGTACTTC

V: TRBV2
size: -
D: -
J: TRBJ1-2
length: 15
CDR3: CASSEAQGFAVGYTF
DNA: TGTGCCAGCAGTGAAGCCCAGGGGTTCGCGGTGGGCTACACCTTC

V: TRBV28
size: -
D: TRBD1
J: TRBJ2-7
length: 19
CDR3: CASSSTGTGYGSASYEQYF
DNA: TGTGCCAGCAGTTCAACCGGGACAGGGTATGGTAGCGCCTCCTACGAGCAGTACTTC

V: TRBV27
size: -
D: TRBD2
J: TRBJ2-7
length: 17
CDR3: CASSLGGLAGINYEQYF
DNA: TGTGCCAGCAGTTTGGGGGGGCTAGCGGGAATCAACTACGAGCAGTACTTC

V: TRBV7-8
size: -
D: -
J: TRBJ2-5
length: 12
CDR3: CASSLSRGAQYF
DNA: TGTGCCAGCAGCTTAAGTAGGGGTGCGCAGTACTTC

V: TRBV5-5
size: few
D: -
J: TRBJ1-2
length: 15
CDR3: CASSFQQDINYGYTF
DNA: TGTGCCAGCAGCTTCCAACAGGACATTAACTATGGCTACACCTTC

V: TRBV5-1
size: -
D: -
J: TRBJ2-2
length: 16
CDR3: CASSLRGSSNTGELFF
DNA: TGCGCCAGCAGCTTACGTGGGAGTTCGAACACCGGGGAGCTGTTTTTT

V: TRBV9
size: -
D: -
J: TRBJ1-2
length: 13
CDR3: CASSVEGFYGYTF
DNA: TGTGCCAGCAGCGTGGAGGGCTTCTATGGCTACACCTTC

V: TRBV25-1
size: -
D: -
J: TRBJ1-4
length: 16
CDR3: CASSEYLGGAGEKLFF
DNA: TGTGCCAGCAGTGAATATTTGGGGGGGGCCGGTGAAAAACTGTTTTTT

V: TRBV5-5
size: -
D: -
J: TRBJ1-1
length: 13
CDR3: CASSLEGFPEAFF
DNA: TGTGCCAGCAGCTTGGAGGGGTTCCCTGAAGCTTTCTTT

V: TRBV6-6
size: -
D: TRBD1
J: TRBJ1-6
length: 14
CDR3: CASSRQGASSPLHF
DNA: TGTGCCAGCAGCCGACAGGGGGCGAGTTCACCCCTCCACTTT

V: TRBV18
size: once
D: -
J: TRBJ1-1
length: 13
CDR3: CASSSGQDTEAFF
DNA: TGTGCCAGCTCATCTGGACAAGACACTGAAGCTTTCTTT

V: TRBV19
size: -
D: TRBD1
J: TRBJ1-2
length: 18
CDR3: CASLRPRPGGTGGYGYTF
DNA: TGTGCCAGTCTACGACCACGACCCGGAGGGACAGGGGGCTATGGCTACACCTTC

V: TRBV14
size: -
D: -
J: TRBJ2-2
length: 16
CDR3: CASSLHLGTAGGELFF
DNA: TGTGCCAGCAGCCTTCATTTGGGGACAGCGGGCGGGGAGCTGTTTTTT

V: TRBV10-3
size: -
D: -
J: TRBJ2-7
length: 15
CDR3: CAISESGAGMYEQYF
DNA: TGTGCCATCAGTGAGTCGGGGGCAGGGATGTACGAGCAGTACTTC

V: TRBV7-9
size: -
D: TRBD1
J: TRBJ1-2
length: 13
CDR3: CASSPGQGEGYTF
DNA: TGTGCCAGCAGCCCCGGACAGGGGGAAGGCTACACCTTC

V: TRBV7-9
size: few
D: TRBD2
J: TRBJ2-7
length: 15
CDR3: CASSLGRTSSYEQYF
DNA: TGTGCCAGCAGCTTAGGTCGGACTAGCTCCTACGAGCAGTACTTC

V: TRBV10-1
size: -
D: -
J: TRBJ2-3
length: 17
CDR3: CASSPLARAGSTDTQYF
DNA: TGCGCCAGCAGTCCGCTGGCTCGGGCGGGGAGCACAGATACGCAGTATTTT

V: TRBV6-1
size: -
D: -
J: TRBJ1-4
length: 13
CDR3: CASSESRIQKLFF
DNA: TGTGCCAGCAGTGAATCCAGGATACAGAAACTGTTTTTT

V: TRBV10-3
size: few
D: -
J: TRBJ1-2
length: 13
CDR3: CAITRGGAYGYTF
DNA: TGTGCCATCACCCGGGGGGGGGCCTATGGCTACACCTTC

V: TRBV5-1
size: -
D: TRBD2
J: TRBJ2-7
length: 14
CDR3: CASSLRSGSGEQYF
DNA: TGCGCCAGCAGCCTCCGTAGCGGGAGCGGGGAGCAGTACTTC

V: TRBV14
size: -
D: -
J: TRBJ1-2
length: 13
CDR3: CASSQDRDWGYTF
DNA: TGTGCCAGCAGCCAAGATCGGGATTGGGGCTACACCTTC

V: TRBV7-2
size: -
D: -
J: TRBJ2-7
length: 13
CDR3: CASSFSGTYEQYF
DNA: TGTGCCAGCAGCTTTAGCGGAACCTACGAGCAGTACTTC

V: TRBV5-8
size: -
D: TRBD1
J: TRBJ2-5
length: 15
CDR3: CATSLGQNFQETQYF
DNA: TGTGCCACCTCGTTGGGACAGAACTTTCAAGAGACCCAGTACTTC

V: TRBV27
size: -
D: -
J: TRBJ2-2
length: 16
CDR3: CASSLWQGSNTGELFF
DNA: TGTGCCAGCAGTTTATGGCAGGGCTCGAACACCGGGGAGCTGTTTTTT

V: TRBV28
size: -
D: -
J: TRBJ2-2
length: 12
CDR3: CASRMEEGELFF
DNA: TGTGCCAGCAGGATGGAGGAGGGGGAGCTGTTTTTT

V: TRBV5-1
size: -
D: -
J: TRBJ2-5
length: 14
CDR3: CASSSDRNQETQYF
DNA: TGCGCCAGCAGCTCCGACAGAAATCAAGAGACCCAGTACTTC

V: TRBV6-1
size: once
D: -
J: TRBJ2-7
length: 15
CDR3: CASPEGGPASYEQYF
DNA: TGTGCCAGCCCAGAGGGGGGGCCTGCCTCCTACGAGCAGTACTTC

V: TRBV2
size: -
D: -
J: TRBJ2-3
length: 14
CDR3: CASSVLPEGDTQYF
DNA: TGTGCCAGCAGTGTGCTCCCCGAGGGAGATACGCAGTATTTT

V: TRBV19
size: -
D: -
J: TRBJ2-7
length: 14
CDR3: CASRERRSSYEQYF
DNA: TGTGCCAGTAGGGAGCGGAGGAGCTCCTACGAGCAGTACTTC